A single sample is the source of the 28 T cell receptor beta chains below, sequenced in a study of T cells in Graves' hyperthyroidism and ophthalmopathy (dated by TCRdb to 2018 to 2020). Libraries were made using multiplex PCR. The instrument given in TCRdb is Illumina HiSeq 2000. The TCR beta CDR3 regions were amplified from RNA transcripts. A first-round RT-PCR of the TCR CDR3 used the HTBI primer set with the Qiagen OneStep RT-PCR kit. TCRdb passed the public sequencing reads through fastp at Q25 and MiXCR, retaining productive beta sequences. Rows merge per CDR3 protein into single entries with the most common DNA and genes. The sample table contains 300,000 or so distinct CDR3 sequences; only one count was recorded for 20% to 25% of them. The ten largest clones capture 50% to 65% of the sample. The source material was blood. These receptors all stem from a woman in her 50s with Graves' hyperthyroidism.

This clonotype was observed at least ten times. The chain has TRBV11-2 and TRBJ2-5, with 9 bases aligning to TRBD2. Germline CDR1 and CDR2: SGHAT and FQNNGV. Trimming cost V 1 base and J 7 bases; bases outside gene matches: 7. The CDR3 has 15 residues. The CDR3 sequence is CASSLGRGRVRTQYF. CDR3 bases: TGTGCCAGCAGCTTAGGACGCGGGAGGGTGAGGACCCAGTACTTC.

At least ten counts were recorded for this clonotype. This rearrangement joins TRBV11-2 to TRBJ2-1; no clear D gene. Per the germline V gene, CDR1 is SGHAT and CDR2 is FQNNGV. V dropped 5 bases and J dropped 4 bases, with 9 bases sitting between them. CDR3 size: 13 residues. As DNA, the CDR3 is TGTGCCAGCAGCCCCGAGGTGTACAATGAGCAGTTCTTC. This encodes CASSPEVYNEQFF. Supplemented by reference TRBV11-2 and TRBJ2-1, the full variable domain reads EAGVAQSPRYKIIEKRQSVAFWCNPISGHATLYWYQQILGQGPKLLIQFQNNGVVDDSQLPKDRFSAERLKGVDSTLKIQPAKLEDSAVYLCASSPEVYNEQFFGPGTRLTVL.

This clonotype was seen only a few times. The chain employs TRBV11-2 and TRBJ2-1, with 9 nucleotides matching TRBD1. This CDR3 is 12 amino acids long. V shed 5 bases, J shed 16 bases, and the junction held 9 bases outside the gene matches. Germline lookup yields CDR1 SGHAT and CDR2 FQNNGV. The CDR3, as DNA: TGTGCCAGCAGCCGTCAGGACAGGGGAGGCTTCTTC. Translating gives CASSRQDRGGFF.

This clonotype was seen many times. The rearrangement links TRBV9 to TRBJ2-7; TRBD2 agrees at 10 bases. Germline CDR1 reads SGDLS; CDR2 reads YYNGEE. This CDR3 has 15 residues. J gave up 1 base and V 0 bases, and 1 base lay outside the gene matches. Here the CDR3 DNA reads TGTGCCAGCAGCGTAGGGACTAGCGGTTCCTACGAGCAGTACTTC. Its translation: CASSVGTSGSYEQYF.

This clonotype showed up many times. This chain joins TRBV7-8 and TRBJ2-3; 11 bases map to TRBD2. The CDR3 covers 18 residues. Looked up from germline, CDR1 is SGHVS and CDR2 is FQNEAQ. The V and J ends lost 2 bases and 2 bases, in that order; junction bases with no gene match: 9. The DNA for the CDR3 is TGTGCCAGCAGCTTATGGCCGGGACTAGCGGTCCCCACAGATACGCAGTATTTT. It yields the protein CASSLWPGLAVPTDTQYF.

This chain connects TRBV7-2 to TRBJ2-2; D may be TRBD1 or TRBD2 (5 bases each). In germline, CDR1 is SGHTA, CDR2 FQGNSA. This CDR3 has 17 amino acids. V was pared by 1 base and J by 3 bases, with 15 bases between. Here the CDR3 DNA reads TGTGCCAGCAGCTTAGAACTCTGGGGGAGATACACCGGGGAGCTGTTTTTT. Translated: CASSLELWGRYTGELFF.

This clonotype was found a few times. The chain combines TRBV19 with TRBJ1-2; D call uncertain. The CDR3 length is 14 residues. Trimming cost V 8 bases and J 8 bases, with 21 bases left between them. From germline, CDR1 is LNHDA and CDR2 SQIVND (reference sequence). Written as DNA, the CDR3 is TGTGCCAGTTGCTCCGTCCATGGGATCCACGGCTACACCTTC. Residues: CASCSVHGIHGYTF.

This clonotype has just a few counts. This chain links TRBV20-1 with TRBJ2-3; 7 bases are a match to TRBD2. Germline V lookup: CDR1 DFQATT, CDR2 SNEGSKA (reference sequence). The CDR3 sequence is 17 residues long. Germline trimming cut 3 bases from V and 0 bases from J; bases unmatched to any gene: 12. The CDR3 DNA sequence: TGCAGTGCTAGTTCATTACGGGGGGTTTCGAGCACAGATACGCAGTATTTT. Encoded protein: CSASSLRGVSSTDTQYF.

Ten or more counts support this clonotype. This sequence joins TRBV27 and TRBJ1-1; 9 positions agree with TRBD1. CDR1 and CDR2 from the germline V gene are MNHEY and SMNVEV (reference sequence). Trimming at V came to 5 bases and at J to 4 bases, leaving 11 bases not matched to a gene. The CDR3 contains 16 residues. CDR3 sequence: CASSPPGQGVFTEAFF. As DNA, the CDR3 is TGTGCCAGCAGTCCCCCGGGACAGGGCGTCTTCACTGAAGCTTTCTTT.

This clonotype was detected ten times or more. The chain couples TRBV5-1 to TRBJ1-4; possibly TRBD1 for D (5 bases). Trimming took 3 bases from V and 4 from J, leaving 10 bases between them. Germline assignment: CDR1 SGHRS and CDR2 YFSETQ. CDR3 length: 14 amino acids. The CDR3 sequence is CASSSQGFNEKLFF. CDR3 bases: TGCGCCAGCAGCTCCCAGGGCTTTAATGAAAAACTGTTTTTT.

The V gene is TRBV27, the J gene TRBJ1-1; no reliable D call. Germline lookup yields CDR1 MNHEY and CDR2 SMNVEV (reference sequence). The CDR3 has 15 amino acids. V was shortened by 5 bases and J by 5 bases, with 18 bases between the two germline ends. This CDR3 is CASSPGSTRGTEAFF. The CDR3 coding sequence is TGTGCCAGCAGTCCCGGGTCTACCCGCGGGACTGAAGCTTTCTTT.

The CDR3 sequence: CASTRAGVRGETQYF. The CDR3 DNA reads TGCGCCAGCACCAGGGCGGGGGTAAGGGGAGAGACCCAGTACTTC. The chain joins TRBV5-1 to TRBJ2-5, with 7 bases that match TRBD2. This CDR3 contains 15 residues. CDR1 and CDR2 from the germline V gene are SGHRS and YFSETQ. Trimming cost V 6 bases and J 4 bases; bases outside gene matches: 12.

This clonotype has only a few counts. The CDR3 reads CASSELPRNSPLHF. Written as DNA, the CDR3 is TGTGCCAGCAGTGAACTCCCCCGCAATTCACCCCTCCACTTT. The V gene is TRBV6-1, the J gene TRBJ1-6, with unresolved D. The V and J ends lost 2 bases and 7 bases respectively, with 9 bases between them. CDR3 length equals 14 residues. CDR1 and CDR2 from the germline V gene are MNHNS and SASEGT.

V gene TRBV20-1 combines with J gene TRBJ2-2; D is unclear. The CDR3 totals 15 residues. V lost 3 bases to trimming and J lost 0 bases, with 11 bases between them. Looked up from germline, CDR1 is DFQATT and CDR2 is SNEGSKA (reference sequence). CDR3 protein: CSASPEQTNTGELFF. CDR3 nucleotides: TGCAGTGCTAGTCCCGAACAGACGAACACCGGGGAGCTGTTTTTT.

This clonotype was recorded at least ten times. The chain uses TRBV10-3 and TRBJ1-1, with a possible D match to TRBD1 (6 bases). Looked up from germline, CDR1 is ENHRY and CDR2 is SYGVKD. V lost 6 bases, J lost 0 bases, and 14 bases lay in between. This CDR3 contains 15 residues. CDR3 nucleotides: TGTGCCATCAGACAAAGGACAGAGATGAACACTGAAGCTTTCTTT. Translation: CAIRQRTEMNTEAFF.

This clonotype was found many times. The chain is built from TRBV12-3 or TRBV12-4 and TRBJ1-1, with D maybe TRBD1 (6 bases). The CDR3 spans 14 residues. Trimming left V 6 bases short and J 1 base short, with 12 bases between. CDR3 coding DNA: TGTGCCAGCAGCTGGGACAATAGGAACACTGAAGCTTTCTTT. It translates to CASSWDNRNTEAFF.

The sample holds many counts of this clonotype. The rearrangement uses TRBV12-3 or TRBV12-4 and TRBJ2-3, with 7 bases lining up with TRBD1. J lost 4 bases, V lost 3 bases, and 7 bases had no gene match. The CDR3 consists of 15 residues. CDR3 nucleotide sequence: TGTGCCAGCAGTTTTCTGGGACAGTTACCAGATACGCAGTATTTT. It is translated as CASSFLGQLPDTQYF.

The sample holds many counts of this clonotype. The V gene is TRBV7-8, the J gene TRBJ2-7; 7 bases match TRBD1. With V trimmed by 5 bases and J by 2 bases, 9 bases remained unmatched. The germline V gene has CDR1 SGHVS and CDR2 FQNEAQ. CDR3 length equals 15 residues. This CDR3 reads CASSATDRAAYEQYF. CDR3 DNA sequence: TGTGCCAGCAGCGCGACCGACAGGGCGGCCTACGAGCAGTACTTC.

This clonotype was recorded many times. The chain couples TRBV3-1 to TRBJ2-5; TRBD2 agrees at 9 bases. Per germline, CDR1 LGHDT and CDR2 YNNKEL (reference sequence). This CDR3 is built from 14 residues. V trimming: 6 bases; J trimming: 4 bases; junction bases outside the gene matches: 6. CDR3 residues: CASRPSGGIETQYF. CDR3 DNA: TGTGCCAGCAGACCCAGCGGGGGGATAGAGACCCAGTACTTC.

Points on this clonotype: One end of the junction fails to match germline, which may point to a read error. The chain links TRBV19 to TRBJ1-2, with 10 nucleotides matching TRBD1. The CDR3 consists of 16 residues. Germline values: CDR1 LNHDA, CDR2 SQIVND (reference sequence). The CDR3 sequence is CTSRRGQGRGNYGYTF. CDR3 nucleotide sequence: TGTACCAGTAGGCGGGGACAGGGGCGAGGAAACTATGGCTACACCTTC. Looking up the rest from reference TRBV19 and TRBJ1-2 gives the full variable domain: DGGITQSPKYLFRKEGQNVTLSCEQNLNHDAMYWYRQDPGQGLRLIYYSQIVNDFQKGDIAEGYSVSREKKESFPLTVTSAQKNPTAFYLCTSRRGQGRGNYGYTFGSGTRLTVV.

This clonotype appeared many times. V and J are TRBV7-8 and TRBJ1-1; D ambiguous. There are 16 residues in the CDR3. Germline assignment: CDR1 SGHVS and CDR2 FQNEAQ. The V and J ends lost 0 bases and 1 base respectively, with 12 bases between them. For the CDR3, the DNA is TGTGCCAGCAGCTTAGCGCTTAGGCGGTCGAACACTGAAGCTTTCTTT. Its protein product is CASSLALRRSNTEAFF.

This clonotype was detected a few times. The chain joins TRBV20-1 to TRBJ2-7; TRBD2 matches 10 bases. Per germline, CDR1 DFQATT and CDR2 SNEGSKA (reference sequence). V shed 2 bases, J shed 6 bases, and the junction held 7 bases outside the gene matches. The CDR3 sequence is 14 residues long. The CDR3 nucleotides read TGCAGTGCTAGATACCTTAGCGGGGGGTTCGAGCAGTACTTC. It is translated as CSARYLSGGFEQYF.

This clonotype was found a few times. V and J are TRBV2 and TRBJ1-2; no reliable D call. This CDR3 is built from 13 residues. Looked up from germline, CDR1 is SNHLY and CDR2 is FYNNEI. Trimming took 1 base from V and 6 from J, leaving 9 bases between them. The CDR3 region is CASSEEVRDGYTF. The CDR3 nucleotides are TGTGCCAGCAGTGAAGAAGTAAGGGATGGCTACACCTTC.

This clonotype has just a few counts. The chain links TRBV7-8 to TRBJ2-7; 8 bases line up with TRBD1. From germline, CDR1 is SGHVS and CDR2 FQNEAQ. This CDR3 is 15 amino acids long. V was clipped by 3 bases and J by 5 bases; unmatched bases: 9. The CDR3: CASSLAPGQENEQYF. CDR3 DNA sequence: TGTGCCAGCAGCTTGGCGCCGGGACAGGAGAACGAGCAGTACTTC.

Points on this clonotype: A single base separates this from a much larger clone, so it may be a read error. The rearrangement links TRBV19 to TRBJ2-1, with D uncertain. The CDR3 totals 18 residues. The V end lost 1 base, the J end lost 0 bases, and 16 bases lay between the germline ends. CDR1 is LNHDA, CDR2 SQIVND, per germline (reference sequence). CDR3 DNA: TGTGCCAGTAGTATAGCACATTTCTCCGCGAGCTCCTACAATGAGCAGTTCTTC. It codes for CASSIAHFSASSYNEQFF.

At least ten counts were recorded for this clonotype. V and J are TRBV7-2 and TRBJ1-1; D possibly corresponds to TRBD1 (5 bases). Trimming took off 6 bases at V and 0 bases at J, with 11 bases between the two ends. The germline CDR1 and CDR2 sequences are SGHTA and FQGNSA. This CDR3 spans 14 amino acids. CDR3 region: CASRAAGMNTEAFF. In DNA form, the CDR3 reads TGTGCCAGCAGGGCGGCAGGGATGAACACTGAAGCTTTCTTT.

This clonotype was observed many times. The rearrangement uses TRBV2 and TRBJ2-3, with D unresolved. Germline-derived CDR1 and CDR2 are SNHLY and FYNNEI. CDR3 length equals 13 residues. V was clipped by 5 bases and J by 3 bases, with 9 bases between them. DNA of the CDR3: TGTGCCAGCAGTCCCGACCGAACAGATACGCAGTATTTT. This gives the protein CASSPDRTDTQYF.

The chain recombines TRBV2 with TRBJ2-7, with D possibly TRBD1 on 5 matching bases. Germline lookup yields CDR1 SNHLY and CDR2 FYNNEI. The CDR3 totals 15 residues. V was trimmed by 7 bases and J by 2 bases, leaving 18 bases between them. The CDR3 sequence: CASNLWGADPYEQYF. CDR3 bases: TGTGCCAGCAATTTGTGGGGCGCCGACCCCTACGAGCAGTACTTC.